This T cell receptor (beta chain) was identified in a study of long-term antiretroviral therapy in people with HIV. Findings and limits, study-wide: Information on adherence to ART, viral resistance or therapy changes was unavailable.

Runs used v3.0 of the immunoSEQ assay and were done at survey level. Using immunoSEQ multiplex PCR, the repertoire was profiled, and TCRdb retains in-frame clones only, with some absent. The sample yields fewer than 30,000 clones, approximately 81% seen once. This CDR3 spans 16 amino acids. Germline CDR1 reads MNHNY; CDR2 reads SVGAGI (reference sequence). Losses at the gene ends were 5 bases for V and 5 bases for J; bases not matched to a gene: 9. This clone was observed once. Its specificity is unknown. This sequence originates from a woman aged 18-29 years with HIV. This sample comprised unsorted PBMCs, obtained at the start of antiretroviral therapy, before treatment. J is TRBJ2-7 and V is TRBV6-6, with 13 positions matching TRBD2. Here the CDR3 reads CASSPWTSGRGNEQYF. For the CDR3, the DNA is TGTGCCAGCAGTCCGTGGACTAGCGGGAGAGGCAACGAGCAGTACTTC.